This entry features one T cell receptor (beta chain) sequence. The antigen is unknown. Assay used: immunoSEQ multiplex PCR; TCRdb lists only in-frame clones, some missing. This table holds roughly 71,000 clones, around 90% found once. Germline V gives CDR1 SGHVS, CDR2 FQNEAQ. V was pared by 3 bases and J by 7 bases, with 17 bases between. This CDR3 has 15 amino acids. The data derive from a study of OX40 agonist ivuxolimab in advanced cancers. Study at large: Three partial responders included one hepatocellular carcinoma patient and two cutaneous melanoma patients. Points from the study as a whole: Still undetermined is the antigen specificity of the expanded peripheral T cells. Certain nonresponders likewise exhibited a low normalized T-cell clonal expansion.

This TCR came from an adult with an advanced solid tumor such as melanoma, head and neck, liver or kidney cancer. The chain uses TRBV7-8 and TRBJ2-3, with a tentative D call TRBD2 (5 bases). The material sequenced was CD4+ or CD8+ T cells sorted from blood, taken in a trial of the OX40 agonist ivuxolimab. The CDR3 DNA reads TGTGCCAGCAGCTTTCACTACGAGGGTCAAAATACGCAGTATTTT. As protein: CASSFHYEGQNTQYF.